The clone carrying this TCR beta chain occurred once. The data were obtained in a study of radiotherapy plus CTLA-4 blockade in lung cancer. Assay used: immunoSEQ multiplex PCR; TCRdb lists only in-frame clones, some missing. The sample yields 120,000 or so clones, 78% seen once. Trimming cost V 8 bases and J 1 base, with 17 bases left between them. Looked up from germline, CDR1 is SNHLY and CDR2 is FYNNEI. The CDR3 extends over 16 amino acids. The chain is built from TRBV2 and TRBJ2-2; no definite D call. This receptor was obtained from a human donor with non-small cell lung cancer who had a partial response to radiotherapy plus ipilimumab. Sequenced here: peripheral blood, sampled from a patient treated with radiotherapy plus ipilimumab. CDR3 nucleotide sequence: TGTGCCAGCGCCCCGTCGCGCTCCCGGAACACCGGGGAGCTGTTTTTT. Its protein product is CASAPSRSRNTGELFF. The variable domain in full, completed from reference TRBV2 and TRBJ2-2, reads EPEVTQTPSHQVTQMGQEVILRCVPISNHLYFYWYRQILGQKVEFLVSFYNNEISEKSEIFDDQFSVERPDGSNFTLKIRSTKLEDSAMYFCASAPSRSRNTGELFFGEGSRLTVL.